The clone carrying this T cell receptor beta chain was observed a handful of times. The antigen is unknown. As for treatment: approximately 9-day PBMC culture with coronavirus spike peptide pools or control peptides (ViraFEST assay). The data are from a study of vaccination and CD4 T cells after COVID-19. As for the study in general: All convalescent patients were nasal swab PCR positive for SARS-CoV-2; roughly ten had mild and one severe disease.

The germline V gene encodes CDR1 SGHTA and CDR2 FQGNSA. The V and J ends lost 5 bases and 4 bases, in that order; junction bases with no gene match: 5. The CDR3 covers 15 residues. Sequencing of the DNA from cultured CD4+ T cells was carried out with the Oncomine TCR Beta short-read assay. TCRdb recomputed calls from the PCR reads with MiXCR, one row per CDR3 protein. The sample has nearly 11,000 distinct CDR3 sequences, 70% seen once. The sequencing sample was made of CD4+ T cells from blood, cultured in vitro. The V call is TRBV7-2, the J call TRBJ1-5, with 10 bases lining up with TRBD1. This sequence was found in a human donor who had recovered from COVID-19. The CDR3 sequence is CASSPRTGGNQPQHF. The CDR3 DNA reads TGTGCCAGCAGCCCCCGGACAGGGGGGAATCAGCCCCAGCATTTT.